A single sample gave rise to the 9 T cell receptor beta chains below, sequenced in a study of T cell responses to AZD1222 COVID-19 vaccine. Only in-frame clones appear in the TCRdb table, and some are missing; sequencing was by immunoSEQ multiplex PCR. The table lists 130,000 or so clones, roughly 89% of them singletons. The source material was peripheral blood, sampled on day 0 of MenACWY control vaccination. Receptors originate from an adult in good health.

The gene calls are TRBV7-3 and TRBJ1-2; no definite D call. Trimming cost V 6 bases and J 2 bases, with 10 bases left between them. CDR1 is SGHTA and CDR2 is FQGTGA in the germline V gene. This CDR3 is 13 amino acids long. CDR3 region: CASSTQPNYGYTF. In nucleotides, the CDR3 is TGTGCCAGCAGTACACAGCCAAACTATGGCTACACCTTC.

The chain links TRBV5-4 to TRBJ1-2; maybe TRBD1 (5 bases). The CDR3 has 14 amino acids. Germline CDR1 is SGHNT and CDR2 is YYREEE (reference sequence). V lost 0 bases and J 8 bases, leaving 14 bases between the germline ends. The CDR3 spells CASSLVQGRSGYTF. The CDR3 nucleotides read TGTGCCAGCAGCTTGGTGCAGGGACGGTCCGGCTACACCTTC.

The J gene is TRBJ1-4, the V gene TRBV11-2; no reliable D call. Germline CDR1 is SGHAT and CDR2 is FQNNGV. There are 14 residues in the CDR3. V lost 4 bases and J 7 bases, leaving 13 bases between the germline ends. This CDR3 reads CASSSARAGEKLFF. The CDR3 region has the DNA TGTGCCAGCAGCTCAGCCCGGGCGGGTGAAAAACTGTTTTTT.

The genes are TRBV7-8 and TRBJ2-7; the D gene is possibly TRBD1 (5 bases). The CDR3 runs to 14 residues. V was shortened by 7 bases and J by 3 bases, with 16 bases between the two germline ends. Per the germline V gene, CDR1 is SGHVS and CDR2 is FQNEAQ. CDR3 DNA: TGTGCCAGCAACCCCCTAGGGGCTATCTACGAGCAGTACTTC. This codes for CASNPLGAIYEQYF.

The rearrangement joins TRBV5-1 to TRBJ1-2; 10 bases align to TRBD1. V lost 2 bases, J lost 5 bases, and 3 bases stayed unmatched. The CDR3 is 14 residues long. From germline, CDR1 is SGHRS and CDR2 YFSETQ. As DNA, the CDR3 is TGCGCCAGCAGCTTTGGACAGGGGGTTTATGGCTACACCTTC. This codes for CASSFGQGVYGYTF. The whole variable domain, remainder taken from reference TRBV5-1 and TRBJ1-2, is KAGVTQTPRYLIKTRGQQVTLSCSPISGHRSVSWYQQTPGQGLQFLFEYFSETQRNKGNFPGRFSGRQFSNSRSEMNVSTLELGDSALYLCASSFGQGVYGYTFGSGTRLTVV.

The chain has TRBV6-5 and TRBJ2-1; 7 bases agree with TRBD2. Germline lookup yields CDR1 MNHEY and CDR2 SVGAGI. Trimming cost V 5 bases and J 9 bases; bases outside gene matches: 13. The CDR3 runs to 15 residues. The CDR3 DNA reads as TGTGCCAGCAGTCCCCCCTGGGCGGGAGCTGGTGAGCAGTTCTTC. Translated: CASSPPWAGAGEQFF.

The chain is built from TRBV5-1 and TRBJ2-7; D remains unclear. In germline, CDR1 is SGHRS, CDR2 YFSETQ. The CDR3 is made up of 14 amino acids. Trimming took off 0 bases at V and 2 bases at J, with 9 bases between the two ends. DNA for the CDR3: TGCGCCAGCAGCTTGGCCTTTGGAGCCTACGAGCAGTACTTC. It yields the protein CASSLAFGAYEQYF.

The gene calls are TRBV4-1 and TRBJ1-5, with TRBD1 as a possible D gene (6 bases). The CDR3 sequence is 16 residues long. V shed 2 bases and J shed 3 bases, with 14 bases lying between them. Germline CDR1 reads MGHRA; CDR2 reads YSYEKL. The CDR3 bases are TGCGCCAGCAGCCAAATGACAGGTTATATCAATCAGCCCCAGCATTTT. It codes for CASSQMTGYINQPQHF.

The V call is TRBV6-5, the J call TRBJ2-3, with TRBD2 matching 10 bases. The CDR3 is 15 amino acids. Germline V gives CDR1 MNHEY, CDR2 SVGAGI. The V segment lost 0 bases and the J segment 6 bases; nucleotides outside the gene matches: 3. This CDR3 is CASSYSLGLADTQYF. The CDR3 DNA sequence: TGTGCCAGCAGTTACTCCCTGGGACTAGCGGATACGCAGTATTTT.